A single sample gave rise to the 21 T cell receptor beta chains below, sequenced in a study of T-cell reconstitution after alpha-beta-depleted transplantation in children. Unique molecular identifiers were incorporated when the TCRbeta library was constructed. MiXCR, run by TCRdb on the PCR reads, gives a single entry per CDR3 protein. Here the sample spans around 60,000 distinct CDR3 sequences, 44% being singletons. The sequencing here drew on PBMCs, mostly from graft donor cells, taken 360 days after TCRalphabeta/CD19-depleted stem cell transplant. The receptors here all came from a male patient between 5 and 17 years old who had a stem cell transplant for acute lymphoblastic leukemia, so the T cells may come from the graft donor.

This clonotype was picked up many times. CDR3 loop: CAISDEGQGRSQPQHF. The CDR3 DNA reads as TGTGCCATCAGTGACGAGGGGCAGGGTCGGTCCCAGCCCCAGCATTTT. The chain uses TRBV10-3 and TRBJ1-5, with a weak D call TRBD1 (5 bases). The germline gives CDR1 ENHRY, CDR2 SYGVKD. V lost 3 bases and J 7 bases, leaving 19 bases between the germline ends. The CDR3 length is 16 residues.

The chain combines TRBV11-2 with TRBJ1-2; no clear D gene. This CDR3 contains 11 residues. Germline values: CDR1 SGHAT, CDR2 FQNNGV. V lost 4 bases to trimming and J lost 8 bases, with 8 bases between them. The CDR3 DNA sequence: TGTGCCAGCAGCTCCCTCGGGGGCTACACCTTC. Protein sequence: CASSSLGGYTF.

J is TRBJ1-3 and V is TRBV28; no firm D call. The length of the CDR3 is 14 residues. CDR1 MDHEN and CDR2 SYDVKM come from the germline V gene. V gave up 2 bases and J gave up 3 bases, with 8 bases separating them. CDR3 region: CASSLTGGGNTIYF. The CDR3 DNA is TGTGCCAGCAGTTTAACCGGCGGTGGAAACACCATATATTTT.

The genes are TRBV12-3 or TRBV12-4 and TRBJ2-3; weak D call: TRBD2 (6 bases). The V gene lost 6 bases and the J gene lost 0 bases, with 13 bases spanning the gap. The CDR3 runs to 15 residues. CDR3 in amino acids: CASSDSGSSTDTQYF. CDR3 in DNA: TGTGCCAGCAGCGATAGCGGTTCTAGCACAGATACGCAGTATTTT.

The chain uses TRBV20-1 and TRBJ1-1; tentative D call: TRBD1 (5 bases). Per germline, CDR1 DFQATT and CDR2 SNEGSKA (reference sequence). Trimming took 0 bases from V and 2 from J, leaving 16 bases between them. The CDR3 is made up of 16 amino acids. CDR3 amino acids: CSARDPGAASNTEAFF. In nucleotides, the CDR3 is TGCAGTGCTAGAGACCCTGGGGCAGCCTCAAACACTGAAGCTTTCTTT.

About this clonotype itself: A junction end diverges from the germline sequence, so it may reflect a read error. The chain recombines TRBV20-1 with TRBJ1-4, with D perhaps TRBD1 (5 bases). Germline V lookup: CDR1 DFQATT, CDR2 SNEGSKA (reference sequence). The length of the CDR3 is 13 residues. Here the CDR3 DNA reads TGCAGTGCGATTGACAGTTTAACTGAAAAACCGTTTTTT. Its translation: CSAIDSLTEKPFF.

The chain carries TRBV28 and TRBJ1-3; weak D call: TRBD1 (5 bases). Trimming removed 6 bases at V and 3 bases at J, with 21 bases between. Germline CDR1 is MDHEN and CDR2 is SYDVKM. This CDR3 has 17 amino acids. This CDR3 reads CASSLGLGPGSGNTIYF. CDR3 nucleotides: TGTGCCAGCAGCCTGGGACTGGGACCGGGGAGTGGAAACACCATATATTTT.

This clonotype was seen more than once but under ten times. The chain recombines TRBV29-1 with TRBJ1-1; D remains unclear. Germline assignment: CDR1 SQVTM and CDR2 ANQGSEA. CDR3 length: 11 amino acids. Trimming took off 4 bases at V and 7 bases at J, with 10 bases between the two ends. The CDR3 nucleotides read TGCAGCGTTGGGAAGGAAGGTGAAGCTTTCTTT. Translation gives CSVGKEGEAFF.

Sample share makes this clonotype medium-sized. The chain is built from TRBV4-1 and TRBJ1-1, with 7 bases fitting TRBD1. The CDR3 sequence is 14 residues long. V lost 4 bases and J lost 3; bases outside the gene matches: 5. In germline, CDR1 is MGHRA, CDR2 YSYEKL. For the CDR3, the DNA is TGCGCCAGCAGCCGCACAGGGGATCACACTGAAGCTTTCTTT. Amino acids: CASSRTGDHTEAFF.

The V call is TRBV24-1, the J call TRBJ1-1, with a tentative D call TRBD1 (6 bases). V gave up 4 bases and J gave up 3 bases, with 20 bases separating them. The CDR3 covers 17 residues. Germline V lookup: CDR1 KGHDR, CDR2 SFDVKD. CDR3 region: CATSELSGVKKDTEAFF. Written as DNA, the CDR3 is TGTGCCACCAGTGAGCTGTCAGGGGTGAAGAAGGACACTGAAGCTTTCTTT.

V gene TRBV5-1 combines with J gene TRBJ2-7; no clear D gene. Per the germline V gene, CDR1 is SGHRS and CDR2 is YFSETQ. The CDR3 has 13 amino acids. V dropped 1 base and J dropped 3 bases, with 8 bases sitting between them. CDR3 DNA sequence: TGCGCCAGCAGCTTGTCAAAGAGCTACGAGCAGTACTTC. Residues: CASSLSKSYEQYF.

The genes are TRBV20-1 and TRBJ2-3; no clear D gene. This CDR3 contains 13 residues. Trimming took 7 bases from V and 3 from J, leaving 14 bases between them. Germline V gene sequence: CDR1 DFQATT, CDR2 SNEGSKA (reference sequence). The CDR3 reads CSVPKTATDTQYF. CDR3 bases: TGCAGTGTTCCAAAGACGGCTACAGATACGCAGTATTTT.

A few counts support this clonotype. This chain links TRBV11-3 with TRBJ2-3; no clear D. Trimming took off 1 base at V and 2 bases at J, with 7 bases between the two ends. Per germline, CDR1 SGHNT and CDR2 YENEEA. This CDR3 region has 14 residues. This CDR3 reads CASSLGGPTDTQYF. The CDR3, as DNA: TGTGCCAGCAGCTTAGGTGGACCCACAGATACGCAGTATTTT.

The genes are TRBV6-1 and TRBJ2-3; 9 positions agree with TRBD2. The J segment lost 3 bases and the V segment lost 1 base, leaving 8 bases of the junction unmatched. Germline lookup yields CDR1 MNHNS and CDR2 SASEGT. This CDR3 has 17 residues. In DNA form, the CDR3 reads TGTGCCAGCAGTGAAGAGGGATTAGCGGGAGCAACAGATACGCAGTATTTT. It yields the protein CASSEEGLAGATDTQYF.

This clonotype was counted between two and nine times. Here the CDR3 reads CASSHGPLGTSDPENEQYF. CDR3 nucleotide sequence: TGTGCCAGCAGCCATGGACCCTTGGGGACTAGCGACCCGGAAAACGAGCAGTACTTC. The chain links TRBV3-1 to TRBJ2-7; 10 bases fit TRBD2. CDR3 length equals 19 residues. With V trimmed by 3 bases and J by 5 bases, 19 bases remained unmatched. From germline, CDR1 is LGHDT and CDR2 YNNKEL (reference sequence).

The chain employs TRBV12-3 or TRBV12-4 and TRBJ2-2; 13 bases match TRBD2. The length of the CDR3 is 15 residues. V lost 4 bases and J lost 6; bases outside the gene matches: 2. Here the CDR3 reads CASSWTSGRAGELFF. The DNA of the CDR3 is TGTGCCAGCAGTTGGACTAGCGGGAGAGCCGGGGAGCTGTTTTTT.

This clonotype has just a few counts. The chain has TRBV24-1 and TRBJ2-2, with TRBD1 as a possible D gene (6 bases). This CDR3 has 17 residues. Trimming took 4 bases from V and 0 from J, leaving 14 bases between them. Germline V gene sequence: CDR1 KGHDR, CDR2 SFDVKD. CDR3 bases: TGTGCCACCAGTGAAGGGGGAGTAACCTCGAACACCGGGGAGCTGTTTTTT. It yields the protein CATSEGGVTSNTGELFF.

CDR3 DNA: TGTGCCAGCAGTTCGGGGGGCGAGCAGTACTTC. Residues: CASSSGGEQYF. V usage is TRBV27 and J usage is TRBJ2-7, with TRBD2 identical over 7 bases. Germline V gene sequence: CDR1 MNHEY, CDR2 SMNVEV (reference sequence). CDR3 length: 11 residues. V dropped 4 bases and J dropped 6; count of bases not matched to a gene: 0.

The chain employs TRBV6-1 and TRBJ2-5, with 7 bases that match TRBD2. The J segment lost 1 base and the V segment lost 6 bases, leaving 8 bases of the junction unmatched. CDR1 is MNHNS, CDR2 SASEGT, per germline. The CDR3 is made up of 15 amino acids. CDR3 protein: CASRTHGTIQETQYF. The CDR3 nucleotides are TGTGCCAGCAGAACTCACGGGACTATCCAAGAGACCCAGTACTTC.

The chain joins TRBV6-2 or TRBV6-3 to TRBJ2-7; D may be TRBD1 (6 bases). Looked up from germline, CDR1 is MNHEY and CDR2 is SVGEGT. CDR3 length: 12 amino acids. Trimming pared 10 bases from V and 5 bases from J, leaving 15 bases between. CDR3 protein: CAIKQGRNEQYF. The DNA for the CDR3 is TGTGCCATCAAGCAGGGGCGAAACGAGCAGTACTTC.

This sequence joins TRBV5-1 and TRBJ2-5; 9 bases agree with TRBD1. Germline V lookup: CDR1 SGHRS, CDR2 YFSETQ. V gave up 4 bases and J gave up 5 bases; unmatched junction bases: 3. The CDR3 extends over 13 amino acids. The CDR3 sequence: CASSGGTGETQYF. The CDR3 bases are TGCGCCAGCAGCGGGGGGACAGGGGAGACCCAGTACTTC.